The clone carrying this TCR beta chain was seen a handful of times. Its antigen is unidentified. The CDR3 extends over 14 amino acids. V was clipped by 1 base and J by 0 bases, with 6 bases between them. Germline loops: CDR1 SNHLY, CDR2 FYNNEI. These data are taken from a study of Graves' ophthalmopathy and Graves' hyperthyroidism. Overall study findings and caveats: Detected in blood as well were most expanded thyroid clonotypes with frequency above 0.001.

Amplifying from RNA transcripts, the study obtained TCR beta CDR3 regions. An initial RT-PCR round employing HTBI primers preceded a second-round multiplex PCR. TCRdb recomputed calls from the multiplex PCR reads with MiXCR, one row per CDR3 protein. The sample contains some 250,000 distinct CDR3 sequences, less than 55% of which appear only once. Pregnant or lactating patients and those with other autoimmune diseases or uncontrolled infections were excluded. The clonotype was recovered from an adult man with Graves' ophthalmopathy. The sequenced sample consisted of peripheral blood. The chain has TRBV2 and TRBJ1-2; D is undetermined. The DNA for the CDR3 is TGTGCCAGCAGTGAAGATCTAGCTAACTATGGCTACACCTTC. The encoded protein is CASSEDLANYGYTF.